The rows below give T cell receptor beta chains drawn from one sample of a study of CD8+ T cells in alopecia areata. Clones were read by immunoSEQ multiplex PCR, and TCRdb kept only the in-frame ones, dropping some. The table records some 110,000 clones, 50% to 75% of them present only once. Material: CD8+ T cells sorted from blood, obtained at week 4, from a patient treated with tofacitinib. The receptor set was obtained from a human donor with alopecia areata. CDR3s include the opening cysteine and the closing phenylalanine or tryptophan. A D gene is named only where the DNA matches it firmly. Only part of the rows carry a size: once, few, many, or a class if the clone is expanded.

TRBV29-1,.,TRBJ2-7,.,CSVEGGGRASSYEQYF,TGCAGCGTTGAAGGCGGCGGCAGGGCCAGCTCCTACGAGCAGTACTTC
TRBV6-5,.,TRBJ2-3,.,CATKGRNTDTQYF,TGTGCCACCAAGGGACGGAACACAGATACGCAGTATTTT
TRBV29-1,.,TRBJ1-1,.,CSVEIGPHTEAFF,TGCAGCGTTGAAATAGGTCCTCACACTGAAGCTTTCTTT
TRBV7-2,TRBD2,TRBJ2-3,few,CASSTGGGVTDTQYF,TGTGCCAGCAGCACCGGGGGGGGCGTGACAGATACGCAGTATTTT
TRBV7-9,TRBD1,TRBJ1-6,.,CASRAGTDNSPLHF,TGTGCCAGCAGGGCCGGGACAGATAATTCACCCCTCCACTTT
TRBV30,TRBD1,TRBJ2-7,.,CAWSVVEDRGFMEQYF,TGTGCCTGGAGTGTAGTCGAGGACAGGGGATTCATGGAGCAGTACTTC
TRBV12-5,.,TRBJ2-2,.,CASVRQNTGELFF,TGTGCTAGTGTCCGACAGAACACCGGGGAGCTGTTTTTT
TRBV5-5,TRBD2,TRBJ2-1,.,CASTPEWAGGADYEQFF,TGTGCCAGCACTCCCGAGTGGGCCGGGGGGGCCGACTATGAGCAGTTCTTC
TRBV7-9,.,TRBJ2-1,.,CASSLVAGNEQFF,TGTGCCAGCAGCTTAGTTGCGGGCAATGAGCAGTTCTTC
TRBV4-3,TRBD1,TRBJ1-2,.,CASSQEVPGQGRDGYTF,TGCGCCAGCAGCCAAGAGGTCCCCGGACAGGGGAGGGATGGCTACACCTTC
TRBV11-2,.,TRBJ2-1,.,CASSSPTEQFF,TGTGCCAGCAGCTCACCTACGGAGCAGTTCTTC
TRBV19,.,TRBJ1-1,.,CASNEGSTEAFF,TGTGCCAGTAATGAGGGCAGCACTGAAGCTTTCTTT
TRBV7-9,TRBD2,TRBJ2-1,.,CASSPTSGDSYNEQFF,TGTGCCAGCAGTCCGACTAGCGGGGACTCCTACAATGAGCAGTTCTTC
TRBV29-1,TRBD2,TRBJ2-1,few,CSARMGPSGGAYNEQFF,TGCAGCGCCCGCATGGGGCCTAGCGGGGGGGCATACAATGAGCAGTTCTTC
TRBV29-1,.,TRBJ2-1,.,CSVEDPATPRPFNEQFF,TGCAGCGTTGAAGATCCAGCCACGCCTCGTCCCTTCAATGAGCAGTTCTTC
TRBV7-9,.,TRBJ1-2,.,CASSPTVAGYGYTF,TGTGCCAGCAGCCCGACCGTAGCTGGCTATGGCTACACCTTC
TRBV7-6,TRBD1,TRBJ2-3,.,CASSFTDRVFDTQYF,TGTGCCAGCAGCTTCACCGACAGGGTTTTTGATACGCAGTATTTT
TRBV30,.,TRBJ1-1,once,CAWSVNLGVAFF,TGTGCCTGGAGTGTAAATCTGGGGGTAGCTTTCTTT
TRBV14,.,TRBJ2-7,.,CASSQGGDISYEQYF,TGTGCCAGCAGCCAAGGGGGCGACATCTCCTACGAGCAGTACTTC
TRBV29-1,.,TRBJ1-5,.,CSVEAGVNQPQHF,TGCAGCGTTGAAGCAGGGGTCAATCAGCCCCAGCATTTT
TRBV15,TRBD2,TRBJ2-2,.,CATVRTSGKPGTGELFF,TGTGCCACCGTACGGACTAGCGGAAAACCCGGTACCGGGGAGCTGTTTTTT
TRBV6-4,.,TRBJ2-4,.,CATYESGIQYF,TGTGCCACTTACGAGAGCGGCATTCAGTACTTC
TRBV5-1,.,TRBJ2-7,.,CASSSTGSGEQYF,TGCGCCAGCAGCTCTACAGGGAGCGGCGAGCAGTACTTC
TRBV7-9,.,TRBJ2-5,.,CASSEYQETQYF,TGTGCCAGCAGCGAGTACCAAGAGACCCAGTACTTC
TRBV10-3,.,TRBJ1-2,.,CATKPDSRYGYTF,TGTGCCACTAAACCCGACAGCCGCTATGGCTACACCTTC
TRBV7-9,TRBD1,TRBJ1-1,.,CASSYPDRLNTEAFF,TGTGCCAGCAGCTACCCGGACAGGTTGAACACTGAAGCTTTCTTT
TRBV11-2,.,TRBJ2-5,.,CASRDWGETQYF,TGTGCCAGCAGGGACTGGGGGGAGACCCAGTACTTC
TRBV28,TRBD1,TRBJ2-1,.,CASRSTQGYHNEQFF,TGTGCCAGCAGGTCAACACAGGGGTATCACAATGAGCAGTTCTTC
TRBV30,.,TRBJ1-2,.,CAWSGPAGRGNYGYTF,TGTGCCTGGAGTGGCCCTGCGGGACGGGGAAACTATGGCTACACCTTC
TRBV23-1,TRBD1,TRBJ2-5,.,CASSQDSQGIVETQYF,TGCGCCAGCAGTCAGGACTCACAGGGGATCGTAGAGACCCAGTACTTC
TRBV7-9,.,TRBJ2-2,few,CASSLVLGAATGELFF,TGTGCCAGCAGCTTAGTATTGGGGGCAGCCACCGGGGAGCTGTTTTTT
TRBV7-7,.,TRBJ2-7,.,CARPPGLSSYEQYF,TGTGCTAGACCGCCCGGGCTTAGCTCCTACGAGCAGTACTTC
TRBV13,.,TRBJ1-1,.,CASSLTVPNTEAFF,TGTGCCAGCAGCTTAACGGTGCCCAACACTGAAGCTTTCTTT
TRBV19,.,TRBJ2-7,.,CASSAQGNSYEQYF,TGTGCCAGTAGTGCCCAGGGGAACTCCTACGAGCAGTACTTC
TRBV2,.,TRBJ1-5,.,CASSGAGTQSNQPQHF,TGTGCCAGCAGTGGCGCAGGGACACAAAGCAATCAGCCCCAGCATTTT
TRBV29-1,.,TRBJ2-7,.,CSVEDDQEGSYEQYF,TGCAGCGTTGAAGATGATCAGGAAGGTTCCTACGAGCAGTACTTC
TRBV29-1,.,TRBJ2-1,.,CSVAVSEVFYNEQFF,TGCAGCGTTGCCGTCTCAGAAGTTTTCTACAATGAGCAGTTCTTC
TRBV29-1,.,TRBJ2-7,few,CSVIGTENYEQYF,TGCAGCGTGATTGGGACGGAGAACTACGAGCAGTACTTC
TRBV9,.,TRBJ2-3,.,CASSAYGVPTDTQYF,TGTGCCAGCAGCGCCTACGGGGTCCCCACAGATACGCAGTATTTT
TRBV29-1,TRBD1,TRBJ2-5,few,CSVVGQGRAETQYF,TGCAGCGTTGTGGGACAGGGGAGGGCAGAGACCCAGTACTTC
TRBV18,.,TRBJ1-5,.,CASSPQSSNQPQHF,TGTGCCAGCTCACCCCAATCGTCCAATCAGCCCCAGCATTTT
TRBV6-5,.,TRBJ2-7,.,CASSYEGMVGSYEQYF,TGTGCCAGCAGTTACGAGGGGATGGTAGGGTCCTACGAGCAGTACTTC
TRBV6-6,.,TRBJ2-3,.,CASSYLHADTQYF,TGTGCCAGCAGTTACCTACATGCGGATACGCAGTATTTT
TRBV18,.,TRBJ2-5,.,CASSPPGPQETQYF,TGTGCCAGCTCACCTCCGGGACCTCAAGAGACCCAGTACTTC
TRBV7-3,TRBD1,TRBJ1-6,.,CASSSRDSLASPLHF,TGTGCCAGCAGCTCACGGGACAGTTTAGCTTCACCCCTCCACTTT
TRBV15,TRBD2,TRBJ2-3,.,CATSRDPGTSGGAVGTDTQYF,TGTGCCACCAGCAGAGATCCAGGGACTAGCGGGGGGGCAGTCGGCACAGATACGCAGTATTTT
TRBV6-5,.,TRBJ1-3,once,CASDPDRSGNTIYF,TGTGCCAGCGACCCGGACCGCTCTGGAAACACCATATATTTT
TRBV25-1,.,TRBJ2-3,.,CASSECGGARTDTQYF,TGTGCCAGCAGTGAGTGCGGCGGCGCCCGCACAGATACGCAGTATTTT
TRBV29-1,.,TRBJ2-5,.,CSLEAGAPETQYF,TGCAGCCTAGAGGCAGGGGCGCCGGAGACCCAGTACTTC
TRBV5-1,.,TRBJ1-5,.,CASSLGLEDQPQHF,TGCGCCAGCAGCTTGGGGCTCGAAGATCAGCCCCAGCATTTT
TRBV30,.,TRBJ1-5,.,CAWSPFVGQPQHF,TGTGCCTGGAGCCCATTCGTTGGGCAGCCCCAGCATTTT
TRBV6-1,.,TRBJ1-6,.,CASSEEGEISPLHF,TGTGCCAGCAGTGAGGAGGGGGAGATTTCACCCCTCCACTTT
TRBV6-6,.,TRBJ2-7,.,CASGPGRSYEQYF,TGTGCCAGCGGGCCCGGCAGATCCTACGAGCAGTACTTC
TRBV4-1,.,TRBJ1-2,.,CASSHDPTGTSDYGYTF,TGCGCCAGCAGCCACGACCCTACAGGGACATCAGACTATGGCTACACCTTC